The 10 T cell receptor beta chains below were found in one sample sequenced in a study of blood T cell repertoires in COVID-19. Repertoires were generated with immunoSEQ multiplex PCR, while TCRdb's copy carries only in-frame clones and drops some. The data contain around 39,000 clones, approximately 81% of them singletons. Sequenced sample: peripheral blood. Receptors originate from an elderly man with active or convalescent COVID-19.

The CDR3: CASSIENTDTQYF. The CDR3 DNA sequence: TGTGCCAGCAGCATAGAGAACACAGATACGCAGTATTTT. The V call is TRBV5-4, the J call TRBJ2-3; D unresolved. The CDR3 is made up of 13 amino acids. CDR1 is SGHNT, CDR2 YYREEE, per germline (reference sequence). The V gene lost 4 bases and the J gene lost 2 bases, with 8 bases spanning the gap.

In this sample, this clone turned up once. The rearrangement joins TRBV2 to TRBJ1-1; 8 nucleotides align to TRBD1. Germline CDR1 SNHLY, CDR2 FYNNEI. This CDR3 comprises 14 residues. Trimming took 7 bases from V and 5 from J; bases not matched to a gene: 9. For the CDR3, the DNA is TGTGCCAGCAATTCTAACAGGGGGGGGACTGAAGCTTTCTTT. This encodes CASNSNRGGTEAFF.

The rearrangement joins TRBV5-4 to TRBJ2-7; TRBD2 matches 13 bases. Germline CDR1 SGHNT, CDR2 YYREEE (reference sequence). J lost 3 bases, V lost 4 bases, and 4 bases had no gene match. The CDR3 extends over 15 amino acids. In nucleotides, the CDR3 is TGTGCCAGCAGCAGACTAGCGGGAGGCGGCTACGAGCAGTACTTC. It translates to CASSRLAGGGYEQYF.

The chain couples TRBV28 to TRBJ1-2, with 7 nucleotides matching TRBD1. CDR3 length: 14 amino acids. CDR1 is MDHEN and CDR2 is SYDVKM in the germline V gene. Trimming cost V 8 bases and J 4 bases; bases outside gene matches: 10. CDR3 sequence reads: CASHQSGTAYGYTF. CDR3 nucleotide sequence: TGTGCCAGCCATCAGTCAGGGACAGCCTATGGCTACACCTTC.

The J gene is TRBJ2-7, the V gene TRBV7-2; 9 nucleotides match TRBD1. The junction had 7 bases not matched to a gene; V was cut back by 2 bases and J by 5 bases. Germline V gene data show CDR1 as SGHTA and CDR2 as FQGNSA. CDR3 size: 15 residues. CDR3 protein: CASSLLGQGSHEQYF. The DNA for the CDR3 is TGTGCCAGCAGCTTATTGGGACAGGGAAGCCACGAGCAGTACTTC.

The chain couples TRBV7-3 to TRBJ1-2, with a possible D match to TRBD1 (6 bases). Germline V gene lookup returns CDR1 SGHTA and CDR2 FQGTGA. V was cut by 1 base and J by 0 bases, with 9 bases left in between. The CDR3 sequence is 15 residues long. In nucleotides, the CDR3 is TGTGCCAGCAGCTTAAACGGACAGTCTAACTATGGCTACACCTTC. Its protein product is CASSLNGQSNYGYTF.

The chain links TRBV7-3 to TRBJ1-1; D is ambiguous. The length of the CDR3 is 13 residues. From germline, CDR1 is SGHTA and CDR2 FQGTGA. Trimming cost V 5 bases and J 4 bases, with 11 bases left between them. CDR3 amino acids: CASSTHILTEAFF. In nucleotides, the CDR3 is TGTGCCAGCAGCACACACATCCTCACTGAAGCTTTCTTT.

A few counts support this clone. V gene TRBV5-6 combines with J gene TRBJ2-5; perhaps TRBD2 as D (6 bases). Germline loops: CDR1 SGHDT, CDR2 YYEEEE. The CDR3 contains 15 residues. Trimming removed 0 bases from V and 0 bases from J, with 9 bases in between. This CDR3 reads CASSLEWRDQETQYF. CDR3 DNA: TGTGCCAGCAGCTTGGAGTGGAGGGACCAAGAGACCCAGTACTTC.

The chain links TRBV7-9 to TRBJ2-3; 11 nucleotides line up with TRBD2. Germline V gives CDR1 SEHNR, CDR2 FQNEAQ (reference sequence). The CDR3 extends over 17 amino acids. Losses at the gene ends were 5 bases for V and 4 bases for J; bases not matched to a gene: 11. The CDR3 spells CASSPKLLAGESDTQYF. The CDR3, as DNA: TGTGCCAGCAGCCCTAAGCTACTAGCGGGAGAGTCAGATACGCAGTATTTT.

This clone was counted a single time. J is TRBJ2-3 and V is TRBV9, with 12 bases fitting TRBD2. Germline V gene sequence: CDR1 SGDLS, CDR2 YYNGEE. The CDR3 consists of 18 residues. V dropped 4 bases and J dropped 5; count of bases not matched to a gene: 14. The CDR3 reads CASSPLIQLAGGLDTQYF. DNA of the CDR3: TGTGCCAGCAGCCCCCTCATTCAACTAGCGGGAGGATTAGATACGCAGTATTTT.